This TCR beta chain was recorded in a study of molecular identifiers for immune sequencing clone quantification. As CD8+CD4-CCR7+CD45RA+ cells, naive CD8 T cells were sorted. This clonotype was detected only a few times. Its target is not known. The authors built bulk TCR libraries by previously described methods with listed TCR primers. TCRdb re-analysed the PCR reads in MiXCR, keeping a single row per CDR3 protein. The sample has about half a million distinct CDR3 sequences; 20% to 25% are singletons. Findings of the study overall: Reportedly, one cell's Jurkat TCR RNA was detected within 1,200,000 naive CD8 cells. More than 99% of effector molecules, versus under 1% of naive-cell molecules, belonged to clones above 20 RNA copies.

Germline loops: CDR1 SQVTM, CDR2 ANQGSEA. The V end was cut by 6 bases, the J end by 2 bases, with 14 bases between. The length of the CDR3 is 13 residues. The receptor was derived from a human donor in good health. Some libraries in this study had Jurkat cell RNA spiked in. The chain has TRBV29-1 and TRBJ2-7; D may match TRBD1 or TRBD2 (6 bases each). Material: naive CD8+ T cells from blood, with Jurkat cell RNA spiked in. Subset here: FACS-sorted CD8+CD4-CCR7+CD45RA+ naive T cells. The CDR3 DNA is TGCAGCGTCGGTGAAGGGGGGACCTACGAGCAGTACTTC. Protein sequence: CSVGEGGTYEQYF.